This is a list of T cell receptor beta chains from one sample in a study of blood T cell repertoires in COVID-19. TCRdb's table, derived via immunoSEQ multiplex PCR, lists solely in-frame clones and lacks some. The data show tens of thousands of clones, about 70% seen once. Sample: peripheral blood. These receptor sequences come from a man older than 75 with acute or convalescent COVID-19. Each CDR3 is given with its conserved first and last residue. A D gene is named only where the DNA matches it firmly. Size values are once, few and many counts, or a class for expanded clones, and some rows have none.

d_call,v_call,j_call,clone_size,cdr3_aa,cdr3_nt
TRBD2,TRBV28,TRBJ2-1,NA,CASVGAGGPRNEQFF,TGTGCCAGCGTAGGAGCGGGAGGGCCGCGCAATGAGCAGTTCTTC
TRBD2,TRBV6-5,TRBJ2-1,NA,CASSYGDYPNEQFF,TGTGCCAGCAGTTACGGGGACTATCCAAATGAGCAGTTCTTC
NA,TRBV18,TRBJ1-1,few,CASSPTSTGGTEAFF,TGTGCCAGCTCACCCACGTCGACAGGAGGAACTGAAGCTTTCTTT
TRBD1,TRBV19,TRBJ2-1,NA,CASSIGAGGYNEQFF,TGTGCCAGTAGTATCGGGGCAGGGGGCTACAATGAGCAGTTCTTC
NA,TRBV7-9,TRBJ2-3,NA,CASSFAASSTDTQYF,TGTGCCAGCAGCTTTGCGGCGTCTAGCACAGATACGCAGTATTTT
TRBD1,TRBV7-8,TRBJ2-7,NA,CASSSPDRATYEQYF,TGTGCCAGCAGCTCCCCGGACAGGGCGACCTACGAGCAGTACTTC
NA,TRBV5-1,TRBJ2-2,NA,CASSPNAGTLNTGELFF,TGCGCCAGCAGCCCTAACGCCGGGACATTAAACACCGGGGAGCTGTTTTTT
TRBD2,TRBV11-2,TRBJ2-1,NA,CASSLDEFGEGWYWNEQFF,TGTGCCAGCAGCTTAGATGAATTTGGGGAGGGCTGGTACTGGAATGAGCAGTTCTTC
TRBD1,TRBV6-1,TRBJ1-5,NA,CASSDPDRVNQPQHF,TGTGCCAGCAGTGATCCGGACAGGGTCAATCAGCCCCAGCATTTT
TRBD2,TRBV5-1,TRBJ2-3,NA,CASSLTSGTDTQYF,TGCGCCAGCAGCCTCACTAGCGGCACAGATACGCAGTATTTT
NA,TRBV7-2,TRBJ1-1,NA,CASSLNPRQGTEAFF,TGTGCCAGCAGCTTAAATCCCCGCCAGGGGACTGAAGCTTTCTTT
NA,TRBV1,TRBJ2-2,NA,CTSSQGRGAKYTGELFF,TGCACCAGCAGCCAAGGCCGGGGGGCTAAGTATACCGGGGAGCTGTTTTTT
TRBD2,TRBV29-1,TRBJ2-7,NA,CSVEARTSGRPIYEQYF,TGCAGCGTTGAAGCCCGGACTAGCGGGAGGCCTATCTACGAGCAGTACTTC
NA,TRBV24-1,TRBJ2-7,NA,CATATTYEQYF,TGTGCCACCGCAACAACCTACGAGCAGTACTTC
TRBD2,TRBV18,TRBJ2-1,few,CASSPPGLAGGSHEQFF,TGTGCCAGCTCACCGCCGGGACTAGCGGGAGGGAGCCATGAGCAGTTCTTC
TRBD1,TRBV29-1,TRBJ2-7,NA,CSVRQGGNEQYF,TGCAGCGTTCGACAGGGGGGGAACGAGCAGTACTTC
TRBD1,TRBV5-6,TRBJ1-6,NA,CASSRGQGKHSPLHF,TGTGCCAGCAGCCGGGGACAGGGAAAACATTCACCCCTCCACTTT
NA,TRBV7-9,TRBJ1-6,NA,CASSPISGLNSPLHF,TGTGCCAGCAGCCCCATCAGTGGTTTGAATTCACCCCTCCACTTT
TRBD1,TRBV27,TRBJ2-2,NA,CASRPQGANTGELFF,TGTGCCAGCAGACCTCAGGGGGCGAACACCGGGGAGCTGTTTTTT
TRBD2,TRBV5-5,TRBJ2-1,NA,CASSSLAGGSYNEQFF,TGTGCCAGCAGTTCACTAGCGGGAGGGTCCTACAATGAGCAGTTCTTC
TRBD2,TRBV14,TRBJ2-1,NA,CASSLSGYYNEQFF,TGTGCCAGCAGCCTTAGCGGGTACTACAATGAGCAGTTCTTC
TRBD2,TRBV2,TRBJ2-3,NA,CAIGGGEDTQYF,TGTGCCATCGGTGGGGGGGAGGATACGCAGTATTTT
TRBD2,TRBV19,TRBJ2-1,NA,CASSFGRAPYNEQFF,TGTGCCAGTAGTTTCGGGAGGGCCCCTTACAATGAGCAGTTCTTC
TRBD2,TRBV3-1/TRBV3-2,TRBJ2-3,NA,CASSFQRDSPQYF,TGTGCCAGCAGCTTCCAGCGGGATTCTCCGCAGTATTTT
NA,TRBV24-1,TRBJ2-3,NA,CATSDPPVDTQYF,TGTGCCACCAGTGACCCCCCGGTTGATACGCAGTATTTT
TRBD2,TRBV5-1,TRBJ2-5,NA,CASSPGLAGVVETQYF,TGCGCCAGCAGCCCCGGACTAGCGGGAGTGGTAGAGACCCAGTACTTC
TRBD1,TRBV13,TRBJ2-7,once,CASSPPHGTGTYEQYF,TGTGCCAGCAGCCCCCCACACGGGACAGGCACCTACGAGCAGTACTTC
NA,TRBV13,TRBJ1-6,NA,CASSLEQGGSPLHF,TGTGCCAGCAGCTTAGAACAGGGTGGCTCACCCCTCCACTTT
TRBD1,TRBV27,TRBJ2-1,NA,CASSFPRGRHNEQFF,TGTGCCAGCAGTTTTCCCAGGGGGCGACACAATGAGCAGTTCTTC
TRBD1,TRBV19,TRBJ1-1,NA,CASSRLGQGRDTEAFF,TGTGCCAGTAGTAGACTGGGACAGGGAAGGGACACTGAAGCTTTCTTT
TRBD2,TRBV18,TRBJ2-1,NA,CASSPIILAGVEHNEQFF,TGTGCCAGCTCACCTATTATCTTAGCGGGAGTAGAACACAATGAGCAGTTCTTC
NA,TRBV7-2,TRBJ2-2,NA,CASSLVGQGSTGELFF,TGTGCCAGCAGCTTAGTCGGGCAGGGGTCCACCGGGGAGCTGTTTTTT
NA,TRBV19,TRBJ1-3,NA,CASTLGETGNTIYF,TGTGCCAGTACTCTAGGAGAGACTGGAAACACCATATATTTT
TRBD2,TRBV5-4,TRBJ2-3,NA,CASSLEAGGTDTQYF,TGTGCCAGCAGCTTGGAAGCGGGAGGCACAGATACGCAGTATTTT
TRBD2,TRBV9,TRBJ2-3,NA,CASSSGRSSGTLEGTDTQYF,TGTGCCAGCAGCTCTGGTCGTTCTAGCGGGACCTTAGAGGGCACAGATACGCAGTATTTT
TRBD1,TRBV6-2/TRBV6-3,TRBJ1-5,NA,CASSLDRSNQPQHF,TGTGCCAGCAGCTTGGACAGGAGCAATCAGCCCCAGCATTTT
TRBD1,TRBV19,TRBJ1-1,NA,CASTGTGRNTEAFF,TGTGCCAGTACCGGGACAGGGCGGAACACTGAAGCTTTCTTT
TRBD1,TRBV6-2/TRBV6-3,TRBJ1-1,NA,CASSPTRGRQGWTEAFF,TGTGCCAGCAGTCCCACCCGCGGACGACAGGGTTGGACTGAAGCTTTCTTT
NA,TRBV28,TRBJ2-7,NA,CASSPGGVQGSYEQYF,TGTGCCAGCAGTCCTGGCGGGGTACAGGGGTCCTACGAGCAGTACTTC
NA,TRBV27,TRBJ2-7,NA,CASTPRGSNEQYF,TGTGCCAGCACTCCTAGAGGGTCCAACGAGCAGTACTTC
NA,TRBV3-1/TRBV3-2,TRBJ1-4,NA,CASSQQSASEKLFF,TGTGCCAGCAGCCAGCAGAGCGCTAGCGAAAAACTGTTTTTT
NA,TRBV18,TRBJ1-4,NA,CASSPQAGLGEKLFF,TGTGCCAGCTCACCCCAAGCAGGGTTGGGTGAAAAACTGTTTTTT
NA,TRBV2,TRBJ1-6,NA,CASSDWGTGSPLHF,TGTGCCAGCAGTGATTGGGGGACTGGGTCACCCCTCCACTTT
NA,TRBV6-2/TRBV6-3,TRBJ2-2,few,CASSYSLRPTGELFF,TGTGCCAGCAGTTACTCACTACGGCCCACCGGGGAGCTGTTTTTT
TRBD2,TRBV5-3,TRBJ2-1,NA,CARSLPTSRRKIEQFF,TGTGCCAGAAGCCTCCCGACTAGCAGAAGGAAGATAGAGCAGTTCTTC
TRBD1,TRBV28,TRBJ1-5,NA,CASRDRNLYSNQPQHF,TGTGCCAGCAGGGACAGGAACCTATATAGCAATCAGCCCCAGCATTTT